This T cell receptor beta chain was identified during a study of T cells expressing NK-cell markers. Study-level background: The TCR beta repertoires were obtained from sorted CD3+CD56+NKG2C+, CD3+CD56+NKG2C- and CD3+CD56-NKG2C+ T cells. Points from the study as a whole: In 5 or 6 donors, dominant NKG2C+ clonotypes were roughly 1.0-7.0% of CD8+ T cells. For a handful of donors, these clonotypes were likewise the leading ones in the CD3+CD56-NKG2C+ fraction.

The CDR3 consists of 16 residues. Per germline, CDR1 SGHNT and CDR2 YYREEE (reference sequence). TCR beta cDNA was generated via 5'RACE template switching incorporating UMIs. TCRdb re-called the 5' RACE reads and catalogs CDR3 proteins one per entry, DNA excluded. Listed are about 260,000 distinct CDR3 sequences; 4% to 5% falls within the top ten. To note about this clonotype: The target antigen is unknown.

Sample: blood T cells: a sorted CD56 or NKG2C T cell subset, CD4+ or CD8+ T cells, or bulk PBMC T cells (not recorded which). The V and J genes are TRBV5-4 and TRBJ1-6; lacking DNA, the TRBD1 call made by TCRdb goes unchecked. This clonotype was sampled from a woman aged 18 to 75 in good health. The chain's CDR3 is CASSPRTGGSNSPLHF.